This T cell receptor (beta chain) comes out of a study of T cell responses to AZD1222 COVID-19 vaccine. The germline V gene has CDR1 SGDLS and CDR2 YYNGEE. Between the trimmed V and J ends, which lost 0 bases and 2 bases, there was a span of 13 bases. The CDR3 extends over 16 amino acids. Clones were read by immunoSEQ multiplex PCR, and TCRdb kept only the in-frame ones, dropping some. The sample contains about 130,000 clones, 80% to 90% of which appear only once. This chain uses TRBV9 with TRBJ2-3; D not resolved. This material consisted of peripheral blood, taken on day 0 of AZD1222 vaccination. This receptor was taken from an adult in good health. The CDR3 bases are TGTGCCAGCAGCGTAGGGCTGGCGGCTGCCACAGATACGCAGTATTTT. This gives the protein CASSVGLAAATDTQYF.